In its sample, the clone carrying this T cell receptor (beta chain) was seen many times. What it recognizes is unknown. TCRdb analysed the 5' RACE reads with MiXCR anew, one entry per CDR3 protein. The repertoire holds around 300,000 distinct CDR3 sequences, roughly 13% seen once, with 0.5% to 0.6% in the top ten. The CDR3 is 16 amino acids. The germline V gene encodes CDR1 SGHDN and CDR2 FVKESK. Trimming stripped 3 bases from V and 1 base from J, with 16 bases between. The sample belongs to a study of T cells after yellow fever vaccination. General study points: It was a small share of clonotypes that appeared in both CD4 and CD8 compartments.

The sample was CD4+ T cells sorted from PBMCs, taken 45 days after the yellow fever booster vaccination. This rearrangement joins TRBV14 to TRBJ2-7, with D perhaps TRBD2 (6 bases). The clonotype was recovered from a man aged 30 to 39 who received the YFV17D yellow fever vaccine. For the CDR3, the DNA is TGTGCCAGCAGCCATCCCACCCCTAGCGAGTCCTACGAGCAGTACTTC. This gives the protein CASSHPTPSESYEQYF. The full variable domain, with the rest looked up from reference TRBV14 and TRBJ2-7, is EAGVTQFPSHSVIEKGQTVTLRCDPISGHDNLYWYRRVMGKEIKFLLHFVKESKQDESGMPNNRFLAERTGGTYSTLKVQPAELEDSGVYFCASSHPTPSESYEQYFGPGTRLTVT.